This is a list of T cell receptor beta chains from one sample in a study of T-cell reconstitution after alpha-beta-depleted transplantation in children. TCRdb reprocessed the PCR reads via MiXCR and lists one record per CDR3 protein. The data show approximately 300,000 distinct CDR3 sequences, with about 9.9% seen just once and 23% held by the top ten. The sample here was peripheral blood, taken 180 days after TCRalphabeta/CD19-depleted stem cell transplant. The receptors here all came from a male patient aged 2-15 years who had a stem cell transplant for chronic granulomatous disease, so the T cells may come from the graft donor. Both conserved end residues are part of each CDR3. A D gene is named only where the DNA matches it firmly. Size is omitted from some rows. Given values are once, few, many or a class for expanded clones.

CDR3,DNA,size,D,J,length,V
CSVLTYNEQFF,TGCAGCGTTCTCACCTACAATGAGCAGTTCTTC,many,.,TRBJ2-1,11,TRBV29-1
CSFGVPDTQYF,TGCAGCTTCGGAGTCCCAGATACGCAGTATTTT,many,.,TRBJ2-3,11,TRBV29-1
CASSLVGGSGNEQYF,TGTGCCAGCAGTTTAGTAGGTGGGAGCGGGAACGAGCAGTACTTC,many,TRBD2,TRBJ2-7,15,TRBV12-3/TRBV12-4
CASSKNPAGGSTDTQYF,TGCGCCAGCAGCAAAAACCCCGCAGGGGGAAGCACAGATACGCAGTATTTT,many,TRBD1,TRBJ2-3,17,TRBV4-1
CASSLEGATYNEQFF,TGTGCCAGCAGTTTAGAAGGGGCAACCTACAATGAGCAGTTCTTC,.,.,TRBJ2-1,15,TRBV12-3/TRBV12-4
CASSFRGTSGSDTQYF,TGCGCCAGCAGCTTTAGAGGGACTAGCGGTTCAGATACGCAGTATTTT,many,TRBD2,TRBJ2-3,16,TRBV5-1
CASSTISGSNSPGANVLTF,TGTGCCAGCTCAACGATTAGCGGGAGTAATTCCCCCGGGGCCAACGTCCTGACTTTC,.,TRBD2,TRBJ2-6,19,TRBV18
CASSRTSVGEQFF,TGTGCCAGCAGCCGGACTAGCGTTGGTGAGCAGTTCTTC,many,TRBD2,TRBJ2-1,13,TRBV7-2
CASNFKRYTGELFF,TGTGCCAGCAACTTCAAACGGTACACCGGGGAGCTGTTTTTT,.,.,TRBJ2-2,14,TRBV28
CASSEHRLADYTGQLFF,TGTGCCAGCAGTGAGCATCGACTAGCGGACTACACCGGGCAGCTGTTTTTT,.,TRBD2,TRBJ2-2,17,TRBV28
CASSPGRVETQYF,TGTGCCAGCTCACCGGGAAGAGTAGAGACCCAGTACTTC,many,.,TRBJ2-5,13,TRBV18
CSATVILSYNEQFF,TGCAGTGCCACAGTCATTCTCTCCTACAATGAGCAGTTCTTC,many,.,TRBJ2-1,14,TRBV20-1
CASSLGDRGGGYTF,TGTGCCAGCAGCTTAGGAGACAGGGGGGGGGGCTACACCTTC,few,TRBD1,TRBJ1-2,14,TRBV7-8
CAWSATTGGVETQYF,TGTGCCTGGAGTGCGACGACAGGGGGAGTGGAGACCCAGTACTTC,many,TRBD1,TRBJ2-5,15,TRBV30
CASTEQGRGGNEQFF,TGCGCCAGCACCGAGCAGGGAAGAGGAGGCAATGAGCAGTTCTTC,many,.,TRBJ2-1,15,TRBV5-1